This T cell receptor beta chain comes out of a study of blood T cell repertoires in COVID-19. On the study more broadly: Sample material is recorded as cDNA or gDNA derived from T cells, B-cell-depleted T cells, or PBMCs.

Data came from immunoSEQ multiplex PCR; TCRdb stores just in-frame clones and leaves some out. The table lists 120,000 to 150,000 clones, almost 90% of them singletons. Specimen: peripheral blood. This receptor was obtained from a man over 45 with active or convalescent COVID-19.

The CDR3 coding sequence is TGCGCCAGCAGTCAACGGGTTTTTGATGAAAAACTGTTTTTT. Translation gives CASSQRVFDEKLFF. The gene calls are TRBV23-1 and TRBJ1-4; D gene unclear. TRBV23-1 is annotated as an ORF whose role is uncertain. V lost 2 bases and J 6 bases, leaving 10 bases between the germline ends. This CDR3 contains 14 residues.